One sample yielded the 4 T cell receptor beta chains listed below, sequenced in a study of human T cells and chemical hapten exposure. It was the library that attached unique molecular identifiers to individual cDNA molecules. A single record per CDR3 protein comes from TCRdb applying MiXCR to the reads. The profile shows just over 2,500 distinct CDR3 sequences, about 43% of them singletons. Documented treatment: therapeutic diphenylcyclopropenone sensitization with weekly scalp DPC. The sample here was whole blood, taken before DPC sensitization or 2, 6, or about 24 weeks after (not recorded which). Source of these receptors: an adult with alopecia areata. Some clones in this sample may be carry-over from other donors' samples. This table probably holds off-target reads from a library built for another chain.

This clonotype has more than one count but fewer than ten. At one of its ends the junction is not consistent with the germline gene, which may arise from a read error. J is TRBJ2-5 and V is TRBV7-9; possible D gene TRBD2, 6 bases. Germline CDR1 and CDR2: SEHNR and FQNEAQ (reference sequence). CDR3 size: 15 residues. The CDR3 nucleotides read TGTGTCAGCAGATCCTTTCGGGGGAGGTCAGAGACCCAGTACTTC. Translating it yields CVSRSFRGRSETQYF.

This chain joins TRBV4-3 and TRBJ2-2; no firm D call. V was clipped by 0 bases and J by 11 bases, with 13 bases between them. Germline CDR1 LGHNA, CDR2 YSLEER. The CDR3 is made up of 14 amino acids. CDR3 DNA: TGCGCCAGCAGCCAAGAGCGAAGGAGAAGAGAGCTGTTTTTT. It translates to CASSQERRRRELFF.

This chain links TRBV28 with TRBJ2-2; D is unclear. Between the trimmed V and J ends, which lost 5 bases and 7 bases, there was a span of 8 bases. Germline V gene sequence: CDR1 MDHEN, CDR2 SYDVKM. The CDR3 contains 12 residues. The CDR3 region has the DNA TGTGCCAGCAGTCTGTGGAACGGGGAGCTGTTTTTT. This gives the protein CASSLWNGELFF.

The chain's CDR3 is CASSSRLAGRMYEQYF. CDR3 nucleotides: TGTGCCAGCAGTTCCCGACTAGCGGGAAGAATGTACGAGCAGTACTTC. The V call is TRBV27, the J call TRBJ2-7, with 11 bases that match TRBD2. The V and J ends lost 4 bases and 4 bases, in that order; junction bases with no gene match: 9. This CDR3 has 16 amino acids. Germline V CDR1 and CDR2: MNHEY, SMNVEV (reference sequence).